Sequencing of this T cell receptor beta chain was carried out in a study of CXCR3-negative and CXCR3-positive naive CD8 T cells. UMI labels and 5' RACE were used to prepare the TRB cDNA libraries. TCRdb derives one entry per CDR3 protein from the 5' RACE reads, leaving out DNA. The sample has about 42,000 distinct CDR3 sequences; the top ten hold approximately 2.5%. The germline gives CDR1 ENHRY, CDR2 SYGVKD. CDR3 length: 13 amino acids. Points from the study as a whole: TRB CDR3s of CXCR3-positive naive cells were more hydrophobic than those of CXCR3-negative naive cells. Naive cells used TRBV-TRBJ genes in much the same way whether CXCR3-negative or CXCR3-positive; memory cells did not.

Sorting yielded triplicates of a few hundred thousand cells for each CD8+ T cell subset. With respect to this clonotype: Its target is unknown.

The sample was naive CXCR3- CD8+ T cells from blood. The subset was: CD45RO-CCR7+CD27+CD95- naive CD8+ T cells lacking CXCR3 (TNR3-). The sequence was obtained from a human donor in good health. Some clones in this sample may be carry-over from other donors' samples. The rearrangement links TRBV10-3 to TRBJ2-7; TCRdb's D call of TRBD1 is untestable without DNA. The CDR3 sequence: CAIRGDSSYEQYF.